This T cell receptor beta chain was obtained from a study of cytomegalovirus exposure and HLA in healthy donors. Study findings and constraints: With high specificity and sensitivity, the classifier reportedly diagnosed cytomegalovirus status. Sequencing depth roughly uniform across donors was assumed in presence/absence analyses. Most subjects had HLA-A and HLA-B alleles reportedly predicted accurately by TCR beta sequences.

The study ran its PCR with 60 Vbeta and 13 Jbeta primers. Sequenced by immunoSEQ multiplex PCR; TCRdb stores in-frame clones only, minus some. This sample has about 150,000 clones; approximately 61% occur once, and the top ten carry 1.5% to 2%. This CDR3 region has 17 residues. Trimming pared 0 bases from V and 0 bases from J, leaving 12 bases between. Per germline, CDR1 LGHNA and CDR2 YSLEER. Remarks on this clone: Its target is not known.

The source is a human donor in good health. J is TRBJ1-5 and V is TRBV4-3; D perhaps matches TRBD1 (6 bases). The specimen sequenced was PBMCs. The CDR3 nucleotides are TGCGCCAGCAGCCAAGAAAGGACAGCTTATAGCAATCAGCCCCAGCATTTT. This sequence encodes CASSQERTAYSNQPQHF.